The 3 T cell receptor beta chains listed next were all sequenced from one sample in a study of T cell responses to AZD1222 COVID-19 vaccine. The assay was immunoSEQ multiplex PCR, and TCRdb's table has in-frame clones only and misses some. The data show 130,000 or so clones, roughly 93% seen once. The input for sequencing was peripheral blood, taken on day 0 of AZD1222 vaccination. Receptors were obtained from an adult in good health.

The V and J genes are TRBV7-6 and TRBJ2-7; TRBD2 might be the D (5 bases). This CDR3 has 16 residues. CDR1 and CDR2 from the germline V gene are SGHVS and FNYEAQ. Trimming shortened V by 4 bases and J by 5 bases, and 21 bases separated the two germline ends. The CDR3 DNA sequence: TGTGCCAGCAGCTCAACCCTCAAGAGGGCCGGGAACGAGCAGTACTTC. Translation gives CASSSTLKRAGNEQYF.

The chain is built from TRBV28 and TRBJ2-7; D gene unclear. V lost 5 bases, J lost 2 bases, and 10 bases lay in between. Germline assignment: CDR1 MDHEN and CDR2 SYDVKM. The CDR3 consists of 13 residues. CDR3 in DNA: TGTGCCAGCAGTCCGGACCAGGCCTACGAGCAGTACTTC. Its protein is CASSPDQAYEQYF.

The chain is built from TRBV10-3 and TRBJ1-1; 7 nucleotides line up with TRBD1. Germline-derived CDR1 and CDR2 are ENHRY and SYGVKD. V lost 10 bases to trimming and J lost 0 bases; unmatched junction nucleotides: 5. The CDR3 has 13 amino acids. The CDR3 protein is CASSGQMNTEAFF. CDR3 bases: TGTGCCAGCTCGGGACAGATGAACACTGAAGCTTTCTTT.